This T cell receptor beta chain was recorded in a study of cytomegalovirus exposure and HLA in healthy donors. Study-level points and caveats: A later analysis appeared to link common viral pathogens to several of the most significant clusters. Presence/absence analyses treated sequencing depth as roughly uniform across donors. Based on reports, TCR beta sequences accurately predicted HLA-A and HLA-B alleles for most subjects.

This clone was observed a handful of times. Its antigen is still unknown. Unrecorded immune exposures were likely, despite nominal health at sampling. This CDR3 comprises 16 residues. With 0 bases clipped from V and 4 bases from J, the junction kept 6 bases outside the gene matches. The germline CDR1 and CDR2 sequences are MNHNY and SVGAGI (reference sequence). The PCR ran on 60 Vbeta and 13 Jbeta primers. Produced via immunoSEQ multiplex PCR; TCRdb's table is partial and in-frame only. This sample has 150,000 to 200,000 clones, with under 80% found just once. Sample: PBMCs. The chain couples TRBV6-6 to TRBJ1-2, with 9 positions matching TRBD1. The receptor's source is a man between 40 and 49 years old in good health and CMV-seronegative. The CDR3 protein is CASSYSWDRVLYGYTF. CDR3 coding DNA: TGTGCCAGCAGTTACTCGTGGGACAGGGTGCTCTATGGCTACACCTTC.